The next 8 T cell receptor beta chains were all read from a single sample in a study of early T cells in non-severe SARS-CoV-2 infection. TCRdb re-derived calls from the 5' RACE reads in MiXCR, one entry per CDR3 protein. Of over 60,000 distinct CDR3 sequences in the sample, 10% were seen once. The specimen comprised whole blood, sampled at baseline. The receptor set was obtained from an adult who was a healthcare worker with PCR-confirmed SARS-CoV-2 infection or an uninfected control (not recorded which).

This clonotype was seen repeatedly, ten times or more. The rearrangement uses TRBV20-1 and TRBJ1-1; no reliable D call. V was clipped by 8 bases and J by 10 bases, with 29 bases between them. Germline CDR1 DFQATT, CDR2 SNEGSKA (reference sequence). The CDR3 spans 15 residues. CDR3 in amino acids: CSTNEFEAPGVGAFF. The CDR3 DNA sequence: TGCAGTACGAACGAATTTGAGGCACCGGGTGTGGGAGCTTTCTTT.

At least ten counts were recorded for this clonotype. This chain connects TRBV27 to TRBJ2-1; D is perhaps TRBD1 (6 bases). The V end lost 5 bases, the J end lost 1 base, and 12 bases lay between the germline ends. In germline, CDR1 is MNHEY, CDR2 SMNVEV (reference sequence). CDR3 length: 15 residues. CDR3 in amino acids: CASSARGESYNEQFF. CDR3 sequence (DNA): TGTGCCAGCAGTGCCAGGGGTGAGTCCTACAATGAGCAGTTCTTC.

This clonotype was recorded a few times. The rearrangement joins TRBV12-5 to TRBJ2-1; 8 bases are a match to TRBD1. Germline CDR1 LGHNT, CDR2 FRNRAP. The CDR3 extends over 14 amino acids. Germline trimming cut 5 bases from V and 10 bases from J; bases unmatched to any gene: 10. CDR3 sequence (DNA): TGTGCTAGTGGTACACCCCCGACAGGGGCCGAGCAGTTCTTC. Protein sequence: CASGTPPTGAEQFF.

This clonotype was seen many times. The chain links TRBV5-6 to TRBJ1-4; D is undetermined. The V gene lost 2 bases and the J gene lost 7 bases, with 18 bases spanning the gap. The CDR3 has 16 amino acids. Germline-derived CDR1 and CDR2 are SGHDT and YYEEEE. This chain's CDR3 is CASSFARLSVPEKLFF. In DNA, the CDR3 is TGTGCCAGCAGCTTTGCTCGGCTGTCGGTACCTGAAAAACTGTTTTTT.

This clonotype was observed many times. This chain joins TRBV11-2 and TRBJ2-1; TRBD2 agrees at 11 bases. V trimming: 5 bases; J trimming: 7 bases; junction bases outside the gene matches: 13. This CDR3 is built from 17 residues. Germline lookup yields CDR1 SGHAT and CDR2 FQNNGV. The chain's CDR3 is CASSPWVSGGAGNEQFF. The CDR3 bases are TGTGCCAGCAGCCCATGGGTTAGCGGGGGGGCTGGGAATGAGCAGTTCTTC.

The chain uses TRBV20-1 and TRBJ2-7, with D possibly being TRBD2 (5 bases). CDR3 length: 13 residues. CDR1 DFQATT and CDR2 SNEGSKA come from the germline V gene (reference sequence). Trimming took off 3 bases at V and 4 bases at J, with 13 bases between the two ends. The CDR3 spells CSASLVAGYEQYF. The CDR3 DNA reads TGCAGTGCTAGCCTGGTTGCGGGTTACGAGCAGTACTTC.

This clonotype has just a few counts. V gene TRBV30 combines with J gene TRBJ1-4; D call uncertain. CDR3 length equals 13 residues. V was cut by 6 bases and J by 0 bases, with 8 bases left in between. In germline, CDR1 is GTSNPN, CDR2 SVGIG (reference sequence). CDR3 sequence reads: CACAVSTNEKLFF. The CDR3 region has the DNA TGTGCCTGTGCGGTTTCAACTAATGAAAAACTGTTTTTT.

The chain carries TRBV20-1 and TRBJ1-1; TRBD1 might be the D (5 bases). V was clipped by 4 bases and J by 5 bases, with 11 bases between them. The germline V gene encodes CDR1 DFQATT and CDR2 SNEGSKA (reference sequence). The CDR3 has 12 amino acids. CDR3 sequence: CSANHGATEAFF. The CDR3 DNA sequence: TGCAGTGCTAACCATGGGGCAACTGAAGCTTTCTTT.